This T cell receptor beta chain was profiled in a study of radiotherapy plus CTLA-4 blockade in lung cancer. The study's findings and limits: Radiotherapy plus ipilimumab was followed by expansion in blood of tumor-derived TCR clones. Per reports, early blood T cell clone dynamics, plus interferon-beta, forecast response most strongly.

V was pared by 8 bases and J by 2 bases, with 12 bases of the junction left unmatched. Germline V lookup: CDR1 MDHEN, CDR2 SYDVKM. This CDR3 contains 16 residues. TCRdb's table, derived via immunoSEQ multiplex PCR, lists solely in-frame clones and lacks some. The table includes some 77,000 clones, around 85% detected once. As concerns this clone: Its target is unknown.

V usage is TRBV28 and J usage is TRBJ2-1, with TRBD2 matching over 7 bases. The sample consisted of peripheral blood, taken from a patient treated with radiotherapy plus ipilimumab. This TCR came from a human donor with non-small cell lung cancer who had a partial response to radiotherapy plus ipilimumab. CDR3 loop: CASPPTSSTTYNEQFF. CDR3 coding DNA: TGTGCCAGCCCCCCGACTAGCTCCACTACCTACAATGAGCAGTTCTTC.